The next 16 T cell receptor beta chains were all read from a single sample in a study of radiotherapy plus CTLA-4 blockade in lung cancer. Sequencing was performed with immunoSEQ multiplex PCR; in TCRdb, only in-frame clones are kept and a portion is missing. The sample lists 45,000 or so clones; 70% to 90% were seen once. The sample here was peripheral blood, taken from a patient treated with radiotherapy plus ipilimumab. The source of these receptors is a human donor with non-small cell lung cancer whose response to radiotherapy plus ipilimumab could not be evaluated.

The chain employs TRBV9 and TRBJ2-2, with D hard to call. V was shortened by 0 bases and J by 4 bases, with 13 bases between the two germline ends. CDR3 length: 16 amino acids. Germline CDR1 is SGDLS and CDR2 is YYNGEE. The CDR3 loop is CASSVASLSSTGELFF. In DNA form, the CDR3 reads TGTGCCAGCAGCGTAGCCTCCCTATCTAGCACCGGGGAGCTGTTTTTT. The variable domain in full, completed from reference TRBV9 and TRBJ2-2, reads DSGVTQTPKHLITATGQRVTLRCSPRSGDLSVYWYQQSLDQGLQFLIQYYNGEERAKGNILERFSAQQFPDLHSELNLSSLELGDSALYFCASSVASLSSTGELFFGEGSRLTVL.

The chain uses TRBV27 and TRBJ2-5; TRBD2 might be the D (6 bases). The germline V gene encodes CDR1 MNHEY and CDR2 SMNVEV (reference sequence). There are 14 residues in the CDR3. The V gene lost 5 bases and the J gene lost 4 bases, with 14 bases spanning the gap. The CDR3 sequence: CASSLEGIGETQYF. The CDR3, as DNA: TGTGCCAGCAGTCTGGAGGGGATCGGAGAGACCCAGTACTTC.

The chain employs TRBV7-8 and TRBJ2-1; D gene uncertain. The length of the CDR3 is 15 residues. V was pared by 0 bases and J by 5 bases, with 11 bases between. The V gene's germline CDR1 is SGHVS and CDR2 FQNEAQ. CDR3 in amino acids: CASSLAAARDNEQFF. The DNA for the CDR3 is TGTGCCAGCAGCTTAGCGGCGGCCCGTGACAATGAGCAGTTCTTC.

This chain uses TRBV4-3 with TRBJ2-3, with a tentative D call TRBD2 (5 bases). There are 15 residues in the CDR3. V dropped 0 bases and J dropped 1 base, with 8 bases sitting between them. Looked up from germline, CDR1 is LGHNA and CDR2 is YSLEER. CDR3 sequence (DNA): TGCGCCAGCAGCCAAGAACCGAGGGGCACAGATACGCAGTATTTT. Translation gives CASSQEPRGTDTQYF.

This chain uses TRBV28 with TRBJ2-7; 7 nucleotides agree with TRBD1. The V segment lost 1 base and the J segment 3 bases; nucleotides outside the gene matches: 6. Germline V gene sequence: CDR1 MDHEN, CDR2 SYDVKM. This CDR3 is built from 15 residues. The CDR3 is CASSLSGQYGYEQYF. CDR3 coding DNA: TGTGCCAGCAGTTTATCGGGACAGTACGGCTACGAGCAGTACTTC. Filled out from reference TRBV28 and TRBJ2-7, the complete variable domain reads DVKVTQSSRYLVKRTGEKVFLECVQDMDHENMFWYRQDPGLGLRLIYFSYDVKMKEKGDIPEGYSVSREKKERFSLILESASTNQTSMYLCASSLSGQYGYEQYFGPGTRLTVT.

This clone was counted a single time. The chain employs TRBV9 and TRBJ2-1; 10 bases fit TRBD2. The CDR3 runs 15 residues. Trimming cost V 0 bases and J 8 bases; bases outside gene matches: 5. Germline-derived CDR1 and CDR2 are SGDLS and YYNGEE. CDR3 residues: CASSVVGLAADEQFF. The CDR3 DNA reads as TGTGCCAGCAGCGTAGTAGGACTAGCGGCCGATGAGCAGTTCTTC.

This chain links TRBV9 with TRBJ2-4, with TRBD2 matching over 14 bases. V shed 0 bases, J shed 7 bases, and the junction held 0 bases outside the gene matches. CDR3 size: 15 residues. Germline V gene sequence: CDR1 SGDLS, CDR2 YYNGEE. The DNA of the CDR3 is TGTGCCAGCAGCGTAGGGACTAGCGGGGGGAACATTCAGTACTTC. Protein: CASSVGTSGGNIQYF.

The CDR3 sequence: CASSLGDRVTEAFF. As DNA, the CDR3 is TGCGCCAGCAGCTTGGGGGACAGGGTTACTGAAGCTTTCTTT. The chain employs TRBV5-1 and TRBJ1-1, with 9 bases identical to TRBD1. V trimming: 0 bases; J trimming: 5 bases; junction bases outside the gene matches: 2. There are 14 residues in the CDR3. CDR1 is SGHRS, CDR2 YFSETQ, per germline. Filled out from reference TRBV5-1 and TRBJ1-1, the complete variable domain reads KAGVTQTPRYLIKTRGQQVTLSCSPISGHRSVSWYQQTPGQGLQFLFEYFSETQRNKGNFPGRFSGRQFSNSRSEMNVSTLELGDSALYLCASSLGDRVTEAFFGQGTRLTVV.

Here the CDR3 DNA reads TGTGCCAGTAGTATGTCCGGGACAGGGTCTAGCACTGAAGCTTTCTTT. Protein: CASSMSGTGSSTEAFF. V and J are TRBV19 and TRBJ1-1, with TRBD1 matching 9 bases. Germline CDR1 is LNHDA and CDR2 is SQIVND (reference sequence). This CDR3 has 16 amino acids. Losses at the gene ends were 3 bases for V and 4 bases for J; bases not matched to a gene: 9. Full variable domain (outside the CDR3, taken from reference TRBV19 and TRBJ1-1): DGGITQSPKYLFRKEGQNVTLSCEQNLNHDAMYWYRQDPGQGLRLIYYSQIVNDFQKGDIAEGYSVSREKKESFPLTVTSAQKNPTAFYLCASSMSGTGSSTEAFFGQGTRLTVV.

CDR3: CASSNVVGGGPDTQYF. As DNA, the CDR3 is TGCGCCAGCAGCAATGTGGTTGGCGGGGGTCCGGATACGCAGTATTTT. The chain couples TRBV5-1 to TRBJ2-3, with 7 bases identical to TRBD2. This CDR3 spans 16 amino acids. After removal of 4 bases from V and 6 bases from J, the junction contained 14 bases not matched to a gene. Germline assignment: CDR1 SGHRS and CDR2 YFSETQ.

The rearrangement links TRBV4-3 to TRBJ2-2, with 9 bases aligning to TRBD2. With 4 bases clipped from V and 2 bases from J, the junction kept 2 bases outside the gene matches. Germline values: CDR1 LGHNA, CDR2 YSLEER. The CDR3 spans 15 residues. The chain's CDR3 is CASSLTSGNTGELFF. The CDR3 coding sequence is TGCGCCAGCAGCCTGACTAGCGGTAACACCGGGGAGCTGTTTTTT.

This chain joins TRBV7-2 and TRBJ2-6, with D possibly TRBD2 on 5 matching bases. CDR3 length: 19 residues. Trimming stripped 5 bases from V and 0 bases from J, with 20 bases between. Germline CDR1 is SGHTA and CDR2 is FQGNSA. The CDR3 sequence: CASSAIAGITSSGANVLTF. The CDR3 DNA is TGTGCCAGCAGCGCGATAGCCGGGATAACTAGCTCTGGGGCCAACGTCCTGACTTTC.

The chain links TRBV5-1 to TRBJ1-2, with a weak D call TRBD1 (6 bases). Germline V gene sequence: CDR1 SGHRS, CDR2 YFSETQ. The CDR3 is 12 amino acids. V shed 7 bases and J shed 6 bases, with 13 bases lying between them. The CDR3 spells CASCPGENGYTF. CDR3 coding DNA: TGCGCCAGCTGCCCAGGGGAGAATGGCTACACCTTC.

This clone was observed once. CDR3 region: CASSYSPNYGYTF. The CDR3 nucleotides read TGTGCCAGCAGTTACTCCCCGAACTATGGCTACACCTTC. The rearrangement joins TRBV6-5 to TRBJ1-2, with D uncertain. The CDR3 consists of 13 residues. Germline CDR1 MNHEY, CDR2 SVGAGI. V was pared by 0 bases and J by 2 bases, with 4 bases between.

The chain combines TRBV5-4 with TRBJ2-3, with 7 bases fitting TRBD2. Trimming cost V 0 bases and J 4 bases; bases outside gene matches: 2. The CDR3 consists of 14 residues. Looked up from germline, CDR1 is SGHNT and CDR2 is YYREEE (reference sequence). DNA for the CDR3: TGTGCCAGCAGCTTGGAAAGCGGGGCAGATACGCAGTATTTT. This codes for CASSLESGADTQYF. Supplemented by reference TRBV5-4 and TRBJ2-3, the full variable domain reads ETGVTQSPTHLIKTRGQQVTLRCSSQSGHNTVSWYQQALGQGPQFIFQYYREEENGRGNFPPRFSGLQFPNYSSELNVNALELDDSALYLCASSLESGADTQYFGPGTRLTVL.

The chain links TRBV5-1 to TRBJ2-5; 9 bases match TRBD1. V trimming: 4 bases; J trimming: 5 bases; junction bases outside the gene matches: 9. Germline V gene lookup returns CDR1 SGHRS and CDR2 YFSETQ. CDR3 length: 15 residues. The CDR3 reads CASSLGQGGVETQYF. Here the CDR3 DNA reads TGCGCCAGCAGCCTGGGACAGGGAGGTGTGGAGACCCAGTACTTC.